The rows below give T cell receptor beta chains drawn from one sample of a study of blood T cell repertoires in COVID-19. Measured with immunoSEQ multiplex PCR; TCRdb has only the in-frame clones, and not every one. Altogether about 240,000 clones are present, 80% to 85% being singletons, with the ten largest covering 9.5% to 15%. The sequenced sample was peripheral blood. The source of these receptors is a woman aged 55-69 years with active or convalescent COVID-19. CDR3s include the opening cysteine and the closing phenylalanine or tryptophan. The D gene is left open where the match is weak. Expanded clones get a size class; other rows say once, few or many, or leave the size out.

j_gene	abundance	v_gene	len	d_gene	CDR3aa	CDR3nt
TRBJ1-2	NA	TRBV5-1	14	NA	CASSLGGRGDGYTF	TGCGCCAGCAGCTTGGGGGGCAGGGGAGACGGCTACACCTTC
TRBJ1-3	NA	TRBV2	16	NA	CASSEPLHQSGNTIYF	TGTGCCAGCAGTGAACCCCTCCACCAGTCTGGAAACACCATATATTTT
TRBJ2-2	few	TRBV9	15	TRBD1	CASSGRQGFTGELFF	TGTGCCAGCAGCGGACGACAGGGTTTCACCGGGGAGCTGTTTTTT
TRBJ1-2	NA	TRBV6-5	14	NA	CASQSRRLNYGYTF	TGTGCCAGCCAGTCTCGGCGGTTAAACTATGGCTACACCTTC
TRBJ2-3	NA	TRBV11-2	11	NA	CASTGTDTQYF	TGTGCCAGTACGGGCACAGATACGCAGTATTTT
TRBJ1-1	NA	TRBV18	14	NA	CASSPGQPNTEAFF	TGTGCCAGCTCACCGGGACAACCGAACACTGAAGCTTTCTTT
TRBJ1-2	NA	TRBV7-9	14	TRBD1	CASSLEGARHGYTF	TGTGCCAGCAGCTTAGAGGGGGCGCGGCATGGCTACACCTTC
TRBJ2-3	NA	TRBV30	13	NA	CAWSAPGYGAQYF	TGTGCCTGGAGTGCACCGGGATACGGGGCGCAGTATTTT
TRBJ1-2	NA	TRBV7-6	14	TRBD1	CASSPRTGGNGYTF	TGTGCCAGCAGCCCTCGGACAGGGGGAAATGGCTACACCTTC
TRBJ2-3	NA	TRBV12-3/TRBV12-4	12	NA	CASGGLSDTQYF	TGTGCCAGCGGGGGCCTATCAGATACGCAGTATTTT
TRBJ2-1	NA	TRBV6-4	15	NA	CATRSNAGAYNEQFF	TGTGCCACAAGAAGCAACGCGGGGGCATACAATGAGCAGTTCTTC
TRBJ2-7	few	TRBV11-2	14	NA	CASSLGAGTYEQYF	TGTGCCAGCAGCTTAGGCGCAGGGACCTACGAGCAGTACTTC
TRBJ2-7	NA	TRBV7-9	16	TRBD1	CASSRRATGGDMEQYF	TGTGCCAGCAGCCGTAGGGCGACAGGGGGGGATATGGAGCAGTACTTC
TRBJ2-1	NA	TRBV7-2	14	NA	CASSLGDFRREQFF	TGTGCCAGCAGCTTAGGGGACTTCCGGCGGGAGCAGTTCTTC
TRBJ1-1	NA	TRBV27	13	NA	CASSLALNTEAFF	TGTGCCAGCAGTTTAGCACTTAACACTGAAGCTTTCTTT
TRBJ2-5	few	TRBV5-1	14	TRBD2	CASSFGGVQETQYF	TGCGCCAGCAGCTTCGGGGGGGTCCAAGAGACCCAGTACTTC
TRBJ1-1	NA	TRBV14	13	NA	CASSQVLAQGAFF	TGTGCCAGCAGCCAAGTATTGGCCCAGGGGGCTTTCTTT
TRBJ2-3	NA	TRBV30	13	TRBD2	CAWLAGGPDTQYF	TGTGCCTGGCTAGCGGGGGGGCCTGATACGCAGTATTTT
TRBJ1-4	NA	TRBV3-1/TRBV3-2	13	TRBD1	CASSRTGVGKLFF	TGTGCCAGCAGCCGAACAGGGGTGGGAAAACTGTTTTTT
TRBJ1-2	NA	TRBV2	16	TRBD1	CASSELDRGRISGYTF	TGTGCCAGCAGTGAATTGGATAGGGGGCGGATTTCGGGCTACACCTTC
TRBJ1-4	NA	TRBV15	16	TRBD1	CATSADRGGSNEKLLF	TGTGCCACCAGCGCCGACAGGGGGGGGTCTAATGAAAAACTGCTTTTT
TRBJ1-6	NA	TRBV30	14	TRBD1	CAWRGTGYNSPLHF	TGTGCCTGGAGGGGGACAGGGTATAATTCACCCCTCCACTTT
TRBJ1-2	NA	TRBV6-2/TRBV6-3	15	TRBD1	CASSYPPDRQNGYTF	TGTGCCAGCAGTTACCCCCCGGACAGGCAAAATGGCTACACCTTC
TRBJ2-3	NA	TRBV9	15	NA	CASSLNPNPTDTQYF	TGTGCCAGCAGCCTAAACCCTAACCCTACAGATACGCAGTATTTT
TRBJ1-6	NA	TRBV6-5	13	NA	CASSSGSNSPLHF	TGTGCCAGCAGCTCCGGTTCCAATTCACCCCTCCACTTT
TRBJ2-1	few	TRBV6-9	10	NA	CARLRESEFF	TGTGCCAGACTCCGAGAGTCCGAGTTCTTC
TRBJ1-2	NA	TRBV3-1/TRBV3-2	13	NA	CASSRGLDYGYTF	TGTGCCAGCAGCCGGGGGCTAGACTATGGCTACACCTTC
TRBJ2-2	NA	TRBV7-6	17	NA	CASSLGPGGSDTGELFF	TGTGCCAGCAGCTTAGGACCTGGGGGGTCGGACACCGGGGAGCTGTTTTTT
TRBJ2-1	NA	TRBV7-2	13	NA	CASSLVVYNEQFF	TGTGCCAGCAGCTTGGTAGTTTACAATGAGCAGTTCTTC
TRBJ1-2	NA	TRBV4-2	15	TRBD1	CASSQDRGQGYGYTF	TGTGCCAGCAGCCAAGATAGGGGACAGGGGTATGGCTACACCTTC
TRBJ1-6	NA	TRBV6-5	12	NA	CASSFSTGPLHF	TGTGCCAGCAGCTTCTCCACCGGACCCCTCCACTTT
TRBJ2-7	NA	TRBV19	12	TRBD1	CASQGQGGEQYF	TGTGCCAGCCAGGGACAGGGGGGCGAGCAGTACTTC
TRBJ2-1	once	TRBV7-9	16	TRBD2	CATASGPGRAYNEQFF	TGTGCCACCGCTTCGGGCCCGGGGAGGGCCTACAATGAGCAGTTCTTC
TRBJ1-3	NA	TRBV19	16	NA	CASSIGTRPSGNTIYF	TGTGCCAGTAGTATAGGGACAAGACCTTCTGGAAACACCATATATTTT
TRBJ1-4	NA	TRBV7-3	15	TRBD1	CASSSMGQPNEKLFF	TGTGCCAGCAGCTCAATGGGACAGCCTAATGAAAAACTGTTTTTT
TRBJ2-7	few	TRBV3-1/TRBV3-2	14	NA	CASSQGLLAYEQYF	TGTGCCAGCAGCCAAGGACTATTGGCGTACGAGCAGTACTTC
TRBJ1-4	once	TRBV7-4	17	NA	CASSLTTRGATNEKLFF	TGTGCCAGCAGCCTAACCACGCGGGGGGCGACTAATGAAAAACTGTTTTTT
TRBJ2-3	NA	TRBV11-2	13	NA	CASSLGGLDTQYF	TGTGCCAGCAGCTTAGGGGGGCTAGATACGCAGTATTTT
TRBJ2-1	NA	TRBV5-1	14	NA	CASIGDGGFNEQFF	TGCGCCAGCATCGGGGACGGAGGGTTTAATGAGCAGTTCTTC
TRBJ1-1	NA	TRBV6-5	14	NA	CASSPQGPNTEAFF	TGTGCCAGCAGTCCACAGGGTCCCAACACTGAAGCTTTCTTT
TRBJ1-1	few	TRBV12-3/TRBV12-4	13	TRBD1	CASRHRTGFEAFF	TGTGCCAGCAGACACCGGACAGGTTTTGAAGCTTTCTTT